The subject of this entry is one T cell receptor beta chain. The sample belongs to a study of T cells after somatic rescue of genetic block. Some clones are missing from TCRdb's copy, which holds only in-frame ones; the method was immunoSEQ multiplex PCR. The top ten hold approximately 1.4% of the sample, which has around 100,000 clones, around nine tenths seen once. Germline lookup yields CDR1 SGHTA and CDR2 FQGNSA. The V and J ends lost 1 base and 5 bases respectively, with 6 bases between them. The CDR3 runs to 13 residues. The sequenced sample was peripheral blood mononuclear cells (PBMCs). The chain couples TRBV7-2 to TRBJ1-5, with D unresolved. The TCR originated in a woman aged 18-35 years. CDR3 sequence reads: CASSLGEDQPQHF. The CDR3 DNA follows: TGTGCCAGCAGCTTAGGGGAAGATCAGCCCCAGCATTTT.